Below are 10 T cell receptor beta chains sequenced from a single sample in a study of cytomegalovirus exposure and HLA in healthy donors. PCR used 60 Vbeta primers and 13 Jbeta primers. Libraries were prepared by immunoSEQ multiplex PCR; TCRdb keeps only in-frame clonotypes and omits some of them. The repertoire holds around 200,000 clones, with roughly 87% as singletons. Sequencing used PBMCs. The source is a middle-aged man in good health and CMV-seropositive.

The rearrangement uses TRBV7-9 and TRBJ2-3, with 10 bases lining up with TRBD1. The CDR3 contains 15 residues. The V segment lost 6 bases and the J segment 3 bases; nucleotides outside the gene matches: 6. Germline V gene sequence: CDR1 SEHNR, CDR2 FQNEAQ (reference sequence). The CDR3 DNA reads TGTGCCAGCAGTTCTAGGGGACAGGGGACAGATACGCAGTATTTT. This sequence encodes CASSSRGQGTDTQYF. Supplemented by reference TRBV7-9 and TRBJ2-3, the full variable domain reads DTGVSQNPRHKITKRGQNVTFRCDPISEHNRLYWYRQTLGQGPEFLTYFQNEAQLEKSRLLSDRFSAERPKGSFSTLEIQRTEQGDSAMYLCASSSRGQGTDTQYFGPGTRLTVL.

The V and J genes are TRBV10-3 and TRBJ1-1, with D unclear. Germline-derived CDR1 and CDR2 are ENHRY and SYGVKD. CDR3 length: 12 amino acids. V was shortened by 3 bases and J by 2 bases, with 4 bases between the two germline ends. The CDR3 spells CAISDRNTEAFF. CDR3 DNA sequence: TGTGCCATCAGTGACAGAAACACTGAAGCTTTCTTT.

The V and J genes are TRBV18 and TRBJ2-5; D may be TRBD2 (7 bases). This CDR3 has 17 residues. Germline CDR1 KGHSH, CDR2 LQKENI. V was pared by 6 bases and J by 2 bases, with 22 bases between. In nucleotides, the CDR3 is TGTGCCAGCTCCTTGAGAGGGGGGCAGCGGGATCAAGAGACCCAGTACTTC. This translates into CASSLRGGQRDQETQYF.

J is TRBJ1-5 and V is TRBV27, with D possibly matching TRBD1 (6 bases). The germline gives CDR1 MNHEY, CDR2 SMNVEV (reference sequence). The V end lost 3 bases, the J end lost 3 bases, and 12 bases lay between the germline ends. The CDR3 covers 15 residues. CDR3 DNA sequence: TGTGCCAGCAGTTTTATGGCAGGGGACAATCAGCCCCAGCATTTT. Translation: CASSFMAGDNQPQHF.

This clone showed up just once. The chain couples TRBV27 to TRBJ2-5, with 10 nucleotides matching TRBD2. The CDR3 totals 18 residues. The J segment lost 1 base and the V segment lost 0 bases, leaving 8 bases of the junction unmatched. The V gene's germline CDR1 is MNHEY and CDR2 SMNVEV (reference sequence). The CDR3 loop reads CASSLSFWTSGTQETQYF. The DNA of the CDR3 is TGTGCCAGCAGTTTATCTTTCTGGACTAGCGGTACCCAAGAGACCCAGTACTTC.

This clone was seen a few times. The rearrangement links TRBV5-4 to TRBJ2-3; TRBD2 matches 12 bases. CDR3 length equals 17 residues. The V gene end was trimmed by 2 bases and the J gene end by 4 bases; junction bases not matched to a gene: 8. Germline loops: CDR1 SGHNT, CDR2 YYREEE (reference sequence). CDR3 sequence (DNA): TGTGCCAGCAGCTTAAAACTAGCGGGAGGCCTGGCAGATACGCAGTATTTT. Translating gives CASSLKLAGGLADTQYF.

V gene TRBV9 combines with J gene TRBJ1-1; the D is unclear. Germline V gene lookup returns CDR1 SGDLS and CDR2 YYNGEE. V was cut by 2 bases and J by 1 base, with 6 bases left in between. The CDR3 spans 13 residues. CDR3: CASSVNTNTEAFF. The CDR3 coding sequence is TGTGCCAGCAGCGTTAACACGAACACTGAAGCTTTCTTT.

The genes are TRBV27 and TRBJ2-1; 9 bases align to TRBD2. The CDR3 contains 17 residues. The germline V gene has CDR1 MNHEY and CDR2 SMNVEV (reference sequence). Trimming took 4 bases from V and 4 from J; bases not matched to a gene: 11. CDR3 DNA sequence: TGTGCCAGCAGTTCCCCATTAGCGGGAGCAAGGTACAATGAGCAGTTCTTC. Protein: CASSSPLAGARYNEQFF.

The rearrangement uses TRBV10-2 and TRBJ2-1; 11 nucleotides align to TRBD2. V shed 4 bases, J shed 7 bases, and the junction held 15 bases outside the gene matches. The CDR3 runs to 18 residues. Germline V gene data show CDR1 as WSHSY and CDR2 as SAAADI. CDR3 loop: CASSGATSGRVSWNEQFF. The CDR3 nucleotides are TGCGCCAGCAGTGGGGCTACTAGCGGGAGAGTGAGTTGGAATGAGCAGTTCTTC.

The V gene is TRBV18, the J gene TRBJ2-5; D ambiguous. Germline V lookup: CDR1 KGHSH, CDR2 LQKENI. The CDR3 is 15 amino acids. With 4 bases removed from V and 6 bases from J, the gap between germline ends came to 18 bases. The CDR3 DNA reads as TGTGCCAGCTCACTCACAGAGTTAAGAAGTAAGACCCAGTACTTC. Translating gives CASSLTELRSKTQYF.